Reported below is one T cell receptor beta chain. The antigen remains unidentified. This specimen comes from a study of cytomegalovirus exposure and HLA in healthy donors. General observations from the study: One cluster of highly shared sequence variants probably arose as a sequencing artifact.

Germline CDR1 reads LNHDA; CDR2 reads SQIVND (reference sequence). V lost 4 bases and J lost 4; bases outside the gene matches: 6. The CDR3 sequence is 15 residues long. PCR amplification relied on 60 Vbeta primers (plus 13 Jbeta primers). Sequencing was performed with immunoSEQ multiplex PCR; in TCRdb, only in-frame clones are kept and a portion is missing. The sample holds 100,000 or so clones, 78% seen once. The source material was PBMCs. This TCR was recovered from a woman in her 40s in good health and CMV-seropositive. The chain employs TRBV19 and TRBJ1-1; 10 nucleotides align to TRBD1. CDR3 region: CASSTRTGGSTEAFF. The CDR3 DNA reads TGTGCCAGTAGTACCCGGACAGGGGGGAGCACTGAAGCTTTCTTT.